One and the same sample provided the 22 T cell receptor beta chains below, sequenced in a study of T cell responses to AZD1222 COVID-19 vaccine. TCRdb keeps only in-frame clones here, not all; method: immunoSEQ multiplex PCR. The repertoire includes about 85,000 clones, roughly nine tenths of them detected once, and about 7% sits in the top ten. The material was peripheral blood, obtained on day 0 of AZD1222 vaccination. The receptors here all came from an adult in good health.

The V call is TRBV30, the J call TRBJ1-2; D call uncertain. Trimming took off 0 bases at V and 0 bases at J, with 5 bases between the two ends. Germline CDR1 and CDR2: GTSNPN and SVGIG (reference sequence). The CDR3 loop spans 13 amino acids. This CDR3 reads CAWSVEANYGYTF. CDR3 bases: TGTGCCTGGAGTGTAGAGGCTAACTATGGCTACACCTTC.

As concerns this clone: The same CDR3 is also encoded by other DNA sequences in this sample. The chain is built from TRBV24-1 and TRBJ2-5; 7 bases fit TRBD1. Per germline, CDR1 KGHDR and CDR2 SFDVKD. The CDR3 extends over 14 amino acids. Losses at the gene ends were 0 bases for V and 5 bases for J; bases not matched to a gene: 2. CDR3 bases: TGTGCCACCAGTGATTTGAACAGGGGTGAGACCCAGTACTTC. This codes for CATSDLNRGETQYF.

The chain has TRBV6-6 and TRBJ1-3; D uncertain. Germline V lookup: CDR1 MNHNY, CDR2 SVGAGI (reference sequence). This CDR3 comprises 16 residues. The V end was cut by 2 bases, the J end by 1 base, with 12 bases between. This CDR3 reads CASSYGEPVSGNTIYF. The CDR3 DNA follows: TGTGCCAGCAGTTACGGTGAACCAGTGTCTGGAAACACCATATATTTT.

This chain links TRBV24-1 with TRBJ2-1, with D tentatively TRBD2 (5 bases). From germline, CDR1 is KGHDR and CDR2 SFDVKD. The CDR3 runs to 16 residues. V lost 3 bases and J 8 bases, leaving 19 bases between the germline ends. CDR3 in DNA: TGTGCCACCAGTGATACGCAGGAGGATAGACTCGATGAGCAGTTCTTC. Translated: CATSDTQEDRLDEQFF.

CDR3 region: CASSQSPGDRQPQHF. CDR3 DNA sequence: TGTGCCAGCAGCCAATCGCCAGGGGACCGTCAGCCCCAGCATTTT. The rearrangement joins TRBV16 to TRBJ1-5; possibly TRBD1 for D (6 bases). This CDR3 is built from 15 residues. V was pared by 0 bases and J by 6 bases, with 12 bases between. Germline CDR1 reads KGHSY; CDR2 reads FQNENV.

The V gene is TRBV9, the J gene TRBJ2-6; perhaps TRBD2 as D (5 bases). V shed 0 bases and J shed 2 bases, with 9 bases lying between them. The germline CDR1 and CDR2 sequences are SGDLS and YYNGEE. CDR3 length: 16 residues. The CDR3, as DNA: TGTGCCAGCAGCGTAGGGGTCGGGACTGGGGCCAACGTCCTGACTTTC. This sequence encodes CASSVGVGTGANVLTF.

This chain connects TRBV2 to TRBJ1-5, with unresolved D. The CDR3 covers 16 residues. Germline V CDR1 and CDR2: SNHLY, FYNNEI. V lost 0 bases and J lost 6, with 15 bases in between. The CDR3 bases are TGTGCCAGCAGTGAAGCTTCGGTCGGGATTGGTCAGCCCCAGCATTTT. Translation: CASSEASVGIGQPQHF.

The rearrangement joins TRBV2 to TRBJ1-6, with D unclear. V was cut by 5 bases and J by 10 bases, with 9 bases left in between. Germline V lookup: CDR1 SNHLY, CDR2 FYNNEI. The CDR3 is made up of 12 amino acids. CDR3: CASSPRLSPLHF. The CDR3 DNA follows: TGTGCCAGCAGTCCCCGTTTGTCACCCCTCCACTTT.

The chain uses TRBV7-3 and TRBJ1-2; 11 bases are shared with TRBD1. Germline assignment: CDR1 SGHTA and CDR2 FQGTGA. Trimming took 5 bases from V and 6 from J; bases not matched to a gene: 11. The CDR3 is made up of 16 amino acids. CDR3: CASSETGTGGGNGYTF. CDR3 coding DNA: TGTGCCAGCAGCGAAACCGGGACAGGGGGAGGTAATGGCTACACCTTC.

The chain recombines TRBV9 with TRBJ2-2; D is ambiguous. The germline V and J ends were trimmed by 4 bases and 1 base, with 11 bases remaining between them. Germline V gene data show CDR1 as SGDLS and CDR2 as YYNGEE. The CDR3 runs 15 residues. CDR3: CASSLRAENTGELFF. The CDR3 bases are TGTGCCAGCAGCCTTCGTGCAGAGAACACCGGGGAGCTGTTTTTT.

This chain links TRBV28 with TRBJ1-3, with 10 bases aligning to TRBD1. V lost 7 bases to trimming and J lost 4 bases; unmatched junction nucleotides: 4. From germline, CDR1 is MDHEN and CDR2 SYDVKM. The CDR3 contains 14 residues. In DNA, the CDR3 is TGTGCCAGCACGGCGACAGGGGGCGGAAACACCATATATTTT. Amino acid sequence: CASTATGGGNTIYF.

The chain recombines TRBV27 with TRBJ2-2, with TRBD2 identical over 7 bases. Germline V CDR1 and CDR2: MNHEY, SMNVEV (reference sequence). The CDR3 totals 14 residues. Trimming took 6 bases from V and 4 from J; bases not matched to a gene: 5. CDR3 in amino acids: CASSRWGGTGELFF. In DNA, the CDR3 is TGTGCCAGCAGCCGGTGGGGGGGCACCGGGGAGCTGTTTTTT.

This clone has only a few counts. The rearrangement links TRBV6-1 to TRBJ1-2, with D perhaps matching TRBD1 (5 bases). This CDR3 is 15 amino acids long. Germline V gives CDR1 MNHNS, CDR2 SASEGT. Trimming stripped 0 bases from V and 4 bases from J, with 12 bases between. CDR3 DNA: TGTGCCAGCAGTGAAGCAGTAAGGGGAAGCTATGGCTACACCTTC. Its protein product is CASSEAVRGSYGYTF.

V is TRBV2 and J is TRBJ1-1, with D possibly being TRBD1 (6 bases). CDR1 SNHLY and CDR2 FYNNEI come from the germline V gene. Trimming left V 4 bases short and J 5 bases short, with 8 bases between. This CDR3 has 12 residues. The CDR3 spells CASSVGGTEAFF. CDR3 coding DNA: TGTGCCAGCAGTGTAGGGGGGACTGAAGCTTTCTTT. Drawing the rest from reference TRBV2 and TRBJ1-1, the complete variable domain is EPEVTQTPSHQVTQMGQEVILRCVPISNHLYFYWYRQILGQKVEFLVSFYNNEISEKSEIFDDQFSVERPDGSNFTLKIRSTKLEDSAMYFCASSVGGTEAFFGQGTRLTVV.

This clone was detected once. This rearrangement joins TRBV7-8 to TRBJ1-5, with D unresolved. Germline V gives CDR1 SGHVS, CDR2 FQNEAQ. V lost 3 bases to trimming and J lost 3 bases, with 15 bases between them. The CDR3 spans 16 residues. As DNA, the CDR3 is TGTGCCAGCAGCTTCGGACGTTGGCAGGCCAATCAGCCCCAGCATTTT. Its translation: CASSFGRWQANQPQHF.

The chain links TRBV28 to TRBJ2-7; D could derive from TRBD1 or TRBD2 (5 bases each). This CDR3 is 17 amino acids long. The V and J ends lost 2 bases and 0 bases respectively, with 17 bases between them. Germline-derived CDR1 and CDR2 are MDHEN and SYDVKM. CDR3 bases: TGTGCCAGCAGTTTAATTGTGATCTCGGGGACCTCCTACGAGCAGTACTTC. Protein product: CASSLIVISGTSYEQYF.

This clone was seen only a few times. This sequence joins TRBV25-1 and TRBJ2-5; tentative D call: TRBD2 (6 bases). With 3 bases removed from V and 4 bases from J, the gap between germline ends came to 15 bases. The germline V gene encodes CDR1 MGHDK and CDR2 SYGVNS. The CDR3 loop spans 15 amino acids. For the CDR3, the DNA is TGTGCCAGCAGTGACTCGGAGGGAACGGGAGAGACCCAGTACTTC. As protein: CASSDSEGTGETQYF.

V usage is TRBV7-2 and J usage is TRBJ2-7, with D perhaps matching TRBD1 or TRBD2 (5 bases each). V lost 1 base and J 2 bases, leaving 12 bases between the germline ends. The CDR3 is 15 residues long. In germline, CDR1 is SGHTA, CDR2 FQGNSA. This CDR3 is CASSLGGTPTYEQYF. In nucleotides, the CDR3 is TGTGCCAGCAGCTTAGGAGGGACGCCAACCTACGAGCAGTACTTC.

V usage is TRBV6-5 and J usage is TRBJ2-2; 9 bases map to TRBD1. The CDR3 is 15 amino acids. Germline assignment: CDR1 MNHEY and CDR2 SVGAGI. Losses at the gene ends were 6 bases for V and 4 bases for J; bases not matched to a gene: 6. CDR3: CASRGTGRTTGELFF. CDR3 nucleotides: TGTGCCAGCAGAGGGACAGGGAGAACCACCGGGGAGCTGTTTTTT.

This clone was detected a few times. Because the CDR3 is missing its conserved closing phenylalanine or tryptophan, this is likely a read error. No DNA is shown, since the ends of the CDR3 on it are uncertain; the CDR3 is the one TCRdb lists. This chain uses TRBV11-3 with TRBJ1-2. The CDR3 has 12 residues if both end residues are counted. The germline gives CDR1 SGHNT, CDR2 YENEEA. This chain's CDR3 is CASSLPDLAPPS.

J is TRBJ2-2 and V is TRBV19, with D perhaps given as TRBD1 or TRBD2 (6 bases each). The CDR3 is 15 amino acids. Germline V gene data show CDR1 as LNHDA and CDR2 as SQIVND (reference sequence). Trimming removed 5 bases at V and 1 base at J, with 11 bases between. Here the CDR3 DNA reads TGTGCCAGTAGTGTGGGGGGCTGGAACACCGGGGAGCTGTTTTTT. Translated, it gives CASSVGGWNTGELFF.

CDR3 amino acids: CASSVEAGSSYTF. Written as DNA, the CDR3 is TGTGCCAGCAGCGTAGAGGCCGGGAGTTCCTACACCTTC. The rearrangement links TRBV9 to TRBJ1-2; D gene uncertain. The CDR3 has 13 residues. Germline values: CDR1 SGDLS, CDR2 YYNGEE. Trimming cost V 0 bases and J 10 bases, with 13 bases left between them.